This is a list of T cell receptor beta chains from one sample in a study of blood T cell repertoires in COVID-19. The repertoire was sequenced with immunoSEQ multiplex PCR; TCRdb's copy has only in-frame clones and lacks some. This sample has about 180,000 clones, with 89% found just once. The sample was peripheral blood. These receptors were collected from a young man who had recovered from COVID-19. Each CDR3 is given with its conserved first and last residue. The D gene is left open where the match is weak. The size entry is marked missing in some rows and otherwise reads once, few, many or a size class.

v_call	clone_size	d_call	j_call	cdr3_nt	cdr3_aa
TRBV6-1	-	-	TRBJ2-1	TGTGCCAGCAGTGAAGCGGAGATCGGGGGCAATGAGCAGTTCTTC	CASSEAEIGGNEQFF
TRBV6-5	-	-	TRBJ2-7	TGTGCCAGCAGTTACACAGTTAGTAGGATCGAGCAGTACTTC	CASSYTVSRIEQYF
TRBV5-5	-	-	TRBJ1-6	TGTGCCAGCAGCTTGGGGGACAAAGGTTCACCCCTCCACTTT	CASSLGDKGSPLHF
TRBV4-3	-	TRBD2	TRBJ2-2	TGCGCCAGCAGCCAAGATCCGGGACTATCCCTCGGGGAGCTGTTTTTT	CASSQDPGLSLGELFF
TRBV9	-	-	TRBJ2-1	TGTGCCAGCAGCGTAAGTCTGTATGATAGCTCCTACAATGAGCAGTTCTTC	CASSVSLYDSSYNEQFF
TRBV27	-	-	TRBJ1-6	TGTGCCAGCAGCCCTAGGTCCTATAATTCACCCCTCCACTTT	CASSPRSYNSPLHF
TRBV28	-	TRBD1	TRBJ1-1	TGTGCCAGCAGCCTTGCAGGGGGTGAAGCTGAAGCTTTCTTT	CASSLAGGEAEAFF
TRBV15	-	-	TRBJ1-1	TGTGCCACCAGCAGAGATCCGGGGGGCGGCACTGAAGCTTTCTTT	CATSRDPGGGTEAFF
TRBV5-1	-	TRBD1	TRBJ2-1	TGCGCCAGCAGCTGGACAGGGAACAATGAGCAGTTCTTC	CASSWTGNNEQFF
TRBV6-5	-	-	TRBJ1-5	TGTGCCAGCACCCCGACAGCTTCAGGGCAGCCCCAGCATTTT	CASTPTASGQPQHF
TRBV6-5	-	-	TRBJ1-3	TGTGCCAGCAGTTACCGCGGACAGCCTGGAAACACCATATATTTT	CASSYRGQPGNTIYF
TRBV5-4	few	-	TRBJ1-1	TGTGCCAGCAGCTTGGAGGTTAGAGGGACTGAAGCTTTCTTT	CASSLEVRGTEAFF
TRBV18	-	TRBD1	TRBJ1-4	TGTGCCAGCTCCCCGACAGGGCCTAATGAAAAACTGTTTTTT	CASSPTGPNEKLFF
TRBV6-6	-	-	TRBJ2-7	TGTGCCAGCAGTTACGATCGACTCTCCGAGCAGTACTTC	CASSYDRLSEQYF
TRBV21-1	-	-	TRBJ1-2	TGTGCCAGCAGCAACCGGGACAGGGATAACTATGGCTACACCTTC	CASSNRDRDNYGYTF
TRBV18	-	TRBD1	TRBJ2-3	TGTGCCAGCTCACTGATGACAGGGCTGGGCACAGATACGCAGTATTTT	CASSLMTGLGTDTQYF
TRBV19	-	TRBD1	TRBJ2-1	TGTGCCAGTAGTGCACGGGACAGGTTATACAATGAGCAGTTCTTC	CASSARDRLYNEQFF
TRBV9	once	TRBD2	TRBJ2-3	TGTGCCAGCAGCCCCGGGGGGAGCGGGAGGGCCACAGATACGCAGTATTTT	CASSPGGSGRATDTQYF
TRBV20-1	few	TRBD2	TRBJ2-7	TGCAGTGCTAGTACTAGCGGGAGTCCCTCCTACGAGCAGTACTTC	CSASTSGSPSYEQYF
TRBV4-1	-	-	TRBJ1-2	TGCGCCAGCAGCCAAGATCAGGGAGGCGGCTACACCTTC	CASSQDQGGGYTF
TRBV20-1	-	TRBD1	TRBJ1-2	TGCAGTGCTAGTGAACTACAGGGGGCGGATGGCTACACCTTC	CSASELQGADGYTF
TRBV6-2/TRBV6-3	-	-	TRBJ2-1	TGTGCCAGCAGCCGACATAACCCATACAATGAGCAGTTCTTC	CASSRHNPYNEQFF
TRBV28	once	-	TRBJ1-5	TGTGCCAGCAGTTTATATCCAGGGGCCGGTAATCAGCCCCAGCATTTT	CASSLYPGAGNQPQHF
TRBV2	-	-	TRBJ1-2	TGTGCCAGCAGTGCTCAACAGGGCCCCCAGTATGGCTACACCTTC	CASSAQQGPQYGYTF
TRBV4-1	-	-	TRBJ1-3	TGCGCCAGCAGCCAGCTTACAGGAACCCATCGAAACACCATATATTTT	CASSQLTGTHRNTIYF
TRBV5-4	-	TRBD2	TRBJ2-5	TGTGCCAGCAGAACCGGGACTAGCGGGAGATTGGAGACCCAGTACTTC	CASRTGTSGRLETQYF
TRBV6-5	once	TRBD2	TRBJ2-1	TGTGCCAGCAGCCCCGTAGACGGGAGGGCTAATGAGCAGTTCTTC	CASSPVDGRANEQFF
TRBV27	-	TRBD1	TRBJ2-7	TGTGCCAGCAGGCGCGGGACAGGGGCGTCGGGATGGAACTACGAGCAGTACTTC	CASRRGTGASGWNYEQYF
TRBV18	-	-	TRBJ2-7	TGTGCCAGCTCACCTAATTACGAGCAGTACTTC	CASSPNYEQYF
TRBV4-1	once	TRBD1	TRBJ2-5	TGCGCCAGCAGCCAAGCCGGACAGGGGGAAGAGACCCAGTACTTC	CASSQAGQGEETQYF
TRBV6-5	once	TRBD1	TRBJ2-7	TGTGCCAGCAGCCTCCGGGACAGCTCCTACGAGCAGTACTTC	CASSLRDSSYEQYF
TRBV19	-	TRBD1	TRBJ2-7	TGTGCCAGTAGTCCTCGACAGGGCTTGACCTACGAGCAGTACTTC	CASSPRQGLTYEQYF
TRBV30	few	-	TRBJ2-5	TGTGCCTGGAGTCCGGGGAAGTACCAAGAGACCCAGTACTTC	CAWSPGKYQETQYF
TRBV28	-	TRBD1	TRBJ1-3	TGTGCCAGCAGGACAGGGAAGGCAAACACCATATATTTT	CASRTGKANTIYF
TRBV7-8	-	TRBD2	TRBJ2-7	TGTGCCAGCAGCGTTACTAGCGACCACGAGCAGTACTTC	CASSVTSDHEQYF
TRBV19	once	TRBD1	TRBJ1-1	TGTGCCAGTAGTTGGACAGGGGGCCTGAACACTGAAGCTTTCTTT	CASSWTGGLNTEAFF
TRBV9	-	TRBD1	TRBJ2-1	TGTGCCAGCAGCTTGAGGGGAATGGGACAGCCCGAGGATGAGCAGTTCTTC	CASSLRGMGQPEDEQFF
TRBV4-2	-	-	TRBJ1-1	TGTGCCAGCAGCCAGACAGTCGTTGCCGAAGCTTTCTTT	CASSQTVVAEAFF
TRBV25-1	-	TRBD1	TRBJ1-1	TGTGCCAGCAGAGATACTTCGACAGGGGGCGATGAAGCTTTCTTT	CASRDTSTGGDEAFF